One and the same sample provided the 29 T cell receptor beta chains below, sequenced in a study of shared clonotypes between healthy human individuals. The repertoire was sequenced with immunoSEQ multiplex PCR; TCRdb's copy has only in-frame clones and lacks some. The table shows 2 million to 2.5 million clones, with around 90% occurring only once. Sequencing was done on a sample of naive CD4+ T cells from PBMCs. Regarding subset: CD45RA+ positively selected. The receptors stem from a man aged 18 to 29 in good health. Some clones in this sample may be carry-over from other donors' samples.

In regard to this clone: Other DNA sequences in this specimen translate into the identical CDR3. The gene calls are TRBV27 and TRBJ2-7; D is unclear. In germline, CDR1 is MNHEY, CDR2 SMNVEV (reference sequence). Trimming shortened V by 6 bases and J by 0 bases, and 9 bases separated the two germline ends. This CDR3 spans 13 amino acids. The CDR3 DNA follows: TGTGCCAGCAGCCCCTCTATCTCCTACGAGCAGTACTTC. Its translation: CASSPSISYEQYF.

The chain has TRBV18 and TRBJ2-4; D is perhaps TRBD1 (6 bases). Germline CDR1 KGHSH, CDR2 LQKENI. The CDR3 has 14 amino acids. The V end lost 2 bases, the J end lost 6 bases, and 11 bases lay between the germline ends. The CDR3 DNA reads TGTGCCAGCTCACCAACCGCAGGGGCAAACATTCAGTACTTC. It specifies CASSPTAGANIQYF.

Regarding this clone: Other DNA sequences in the same sample also yield this CDR3. The chain has TRBV18 and TRBJ1-3, with D tentatively TRBD1 (5 bases). Germline assignment: CDR1 KGHSH and CDR2 LQKENI. V was trimmed by 3 bases and J by 1 base, leaving 10 bases between them. The length of the CDR3 is 15 residues. CDR3 sequence reads: CASSPRQLSGNTIYF. The CDR3 bases are TGTGCCAGCTCACCCAGACAGCTATCTGGAAACACCATATATTTT.

The chain links TRBV7-2 to TRBJ2-7, with no clear D. The CDR3 is made up of 13 amino acids. V lost 5 bases, J lost 2 bases, and 10 bases lay in between. Germline values: CDR1 SGHTA, CDR2 FQGNSA. CDR3 DNA: TGTGCCAGCAGCGTAGACGCGGCCTACGAGCAGTACTTC. Translation gives CASSVDAAYEQYF.

The chain joins TRBV27 to TRBJ2-2, with D possibly called TRBD1 or TRBD2 (5 bases each). Germline-derived CDR1 and CDR2 are MNHEY and SMNVEV (reference sequence). The CDR3 consists of 15 residues. With 1 base removed from V and 7 bases from J, the gap between germline ends came to 13 bases. The CDR3 region is CASSLLSGAGGELFF. The CDR3 DNA reads as TGTGCCAGCAGTTTATTATCTGGGGCGGGCGGGGAGCTGTTTTTT.

The chain recombines TRBV18 with TRBJ2-5; D unresolved. Germline V gene data show CDR1 as KGHSH and CDR2 as LQKENI. V lost 2 bases and J 4 bases, leaving 14 bases between the germline ends. This CDR3 comprises 15 residues. The CDR3 DNA reads as TGTGCCAGCTCACCATCGGATACATGGGGAGAGACCCAGTACTTC. This translates into CASSPSDTWGETQYF.

The CDR3 bases are TGTGCCAGCAGTTACCCCGAGGTCTCCTACGAGCAGTACTTC. Translating gives CASSYPEVSYEQYF. The rearrangement links TRBV6-6 to TRBJ2-7; unclear D gene. With 2 bases removed from V and 0 bases from J, the gap between germline ends came to 8 bases. The CDR3 has 14 amino acids. The germline CDR1 and CDR2 sequences are MNHNY and SVGAGI (reference sequence).

CDR3 nucleotides: TGTGCCAGCTCACCGTACTCTAGGGCCGATACGCAGTATTTT. Residues: CASSPYSRADTQYF. The V gene is TRBV18, the J gene TRBJ2-3; no firm D call. V shed 3 bases and J shed 6 bases, with 13 bases lying between them. This CDR3 has 14 amino acids. Germline loops: CDR1 KGHSH, CDR2 LQKENI. The complete variable domain, with remaining parts taken from reference TRBV18 and TRBJ2-3, reads NAGVMQNPRHLVRRRGQEARLRCSPMKGHSHVYWYRQLPEEGLKFMVYLQKENIIDESGMPKERFSAEFPKEGPSILRIQQVVRGDSAAYFCASSPYSRADTQYFGPGTRLTVL.

This chain uses TRBV5-4 with TRBJ1-1, with TRBD1 matching over 7 bases. Germline loops: CDR1 SGHNT, CDR2 YYREEE (reference sequence). The CDR3 has 12 amino acids. V lost 4 bases and J lost 7; bases outside the gene matches: 4. For the CDR3, the DNA is TGTGCCAGCAGCGTGACAGGGAATGAAGCTTTCTTT. Its protein product is CASSVTGNEAFF.

A single count supports this clone. The chain employs TRBV4-2 and TRBJ2-5; TRBD2 matches at 9 bases. The CDR3 covers 16 residues. In germline, CDR1 is LGHNA, CDR2 YNFKEQ. With 1 base clipped from V and 2 bases from J, the junction kept 5 bases outside the gene matches. CDR3 region: CASSQGVAGGQETQYF. CDR3 sequence (DNA): TGTGCCAGCAGCCAAGGGGTGGCGGGAGGGCAAGAGACCCAGTACTTC.

The chain employs TRBV6-5 and TRBJ2-1; 12 nucleotides match TRBD2. The CDR3 consists of 14 residues. Trimming took 6 bases from V and 10 from J; bases not matched to a gene: 7. The V gene's germline CDR1 is MNHEY and CDR2 SVGAGI. CDR3 bases: TGTGCCAGCAGCCGACTAGCGGGAGTAGGCGAGCAGTTCTTC. This encodes CASSRLAGVGEQFF.

The sample holds a few counts of this clone. CDR3 loop: CASSGVVLGEAFF. As DNA, the CDR3 is TGTGCCAGCAGTGGGGTAGTGTTGGGGGAGGCTTTCTTT. This sequence joins TRBV2 and TRBJ1-1; perhaps TRBD1 as D (5 bases). CDR3 length: 13 amino acids. Trimming left V 4 bases short and J 11 bases short, with 17 bases between. The germline V gene has CDR1 SNHLY and CDR2 FYNNEI.

Regarding this clone: Other DNA sequences in this specimen translate into the identical CDR3. The V gene is TRBV29-1, the J gene TRBJ2-3; D is unclear. Germline assignment: CDR1 SQVTM and CDR2 ANQGSEA. The CDR3 length is 12 residues. Trimming shortened V by 3 bases and J by 1 base, and 5 bases separated the two germline ends. CDR3 DNA: TGCAGCGTTGACGCGGGCACAGATACGCAGTATTTT. Protein product: CSVDAGTDTQYF.

The chain joins TRBV6-1 to TRBJ2-4, with 7 nucleotides matching TRBD2. The V segment lost 0 bases and the J segment 8 bases; nucleotides outside the gene matches: 10. Per the germline V gene, CDR1 is MNHNS and CDR2 is SASEGT. This CDR3 comprises 16 residues. DNA for the CDR3: TGTGCCAGCAGTGAAGCCTTTCGGCGGGAGTGGGACATTCAGTACTTC. It codes for CASSEAFRREWDIQYF.

The rearrangement links TRBV6-1 to TRBJ2-2; no reliable D call. The CDR3 is 14 residues long. CDR1 MNHNS and CDR2 SASEGT come from the germline V gene. Trimming removed 7 bases at V and 4 bases at J, with 13 bases between. The DNA for the CDR3 is TGTGCCAGCAACGAGGTCGGTAGCACCGGGGAGCTGTTTTTT. As protein: CASNEVGSTGELFF.

The rearrangement links TRBV5-1 to TRBJ2-1, with D perhaps TRBD2 (5 bases). Trimming left V 4 bases short and J 0 bases short, with 11 bases between. Germline CDR1 reads SGHRS; CDR2 reads YFSETQ. The CDR3 is 15 amino acids. The CDR3 DNA reads as TGCGCCAGCAGCCCTAGCCGGGACTCCTACAATGAGCAGTTCTTC. Translated: CASSPSRDSYNEQFF.

The chain uses TRBV5-5 and TRBJ2-6; no definite D call. V shed 4 bases and J shed 5 bases, with 22 bases lying between them. The CDR3 runs to 18 residues. Germline CDR1 SGHKS, CDR2 YYEKEE (reference sequence). DNA for the CDR3: TGTGCCAGCAGCCGTAACTCAGAAAAGACCGTTCGGGCCAACGTCCTGACTTTC. It translates to CASSRNSEKTVRANVLTF.

This chain links TRBV12-5 with TRBJ1-2; 10 nucleotides line up with TRBD1. The CDR3 has 20 residues. V was clipped by 6 bases and J by 1 base; unmatched bases: 20. CDR1 and CDR2 from the germline V gene are LGHNT and FRNRAP. CDR3 coding DNA: TGTGCTAGTGGCTTTAACTCCGGGACAGGGGCCTCCCGACATAACTATGGCTACACCTTC. It specifies CASGFNSGTGASRHNYGYTF.

Points on this clone: In the same sample, other DNA sequences code for this CDR3. V and J are TRBV7-2 and TRBJ1-5; D not certain. This CDR3 contains 15 residues. The V and J ends lost 2 bases and 3 bases respectively, with 11 bases between them. Germline assignment: CDR1 SGHTA and CDR2 FQGNSA. The CDR3 nucleotides read TGTGCCAGCAGCTTAATTGGTACAGACAATCAGCCCCAGCATTTT. Encoded protein: CASSLIGTDNQPQHF.

The gene calls are TRBV9 and TRBJ2-1, with 12 nucleotides matching TRBD2. Germline trimming cut 2 bases from V and 2 bases from J; bases unmatched to any gene: 14. This CDR3 is built from 20 residues. Looked up from germline, CDR1 is SGDLS and CDR2 is YYNGEE. The CDR3 here is CASSVTVGTSGLGPYNEQFF. The CDR3 bases are TGTGCCAGCAGCGTTACCGTGGGGACTAGCGGGTTAGGACCCTACAATGAGCAGTTCTTC.

This clone was observed once. The V and J genes are TRBV6-5 and TRBJ1-2, with 9 positions matching TRBD1. The CDR3 has 14 amino acids. The V segment lost 6 bases and the J segment 8 bases; nucleotides outside the gene matches: 10. The germline V gene has CDR1 MNHEY and CDR2 SVGAGI. The CDR3 sequence is CASSHRDRVGGYTF. In DNA, the CDR3 is TGTGCCAGCAGCCACAGGGACAGGGTGGGCGGCTACACCTTC.

The chain combines TRBV10-3 with TRBJ2-1; D unresolved. This CDR3 has 13 residues. Trimming cost V 5 bases and J 7 bases, with 12 bases left between them. CDR1 is ENHRY and CDR2 is SYGVKD in the germline V gene. In DNA, the CDR3 is TGTGCCATCAGTCCTATCATGGTGAATGAGCAGTTCTTC. Translated: CAISPIMVNEQFF.

This clone has a single count. J is TRBJ2-3 and V is TRBV28; a possible D gene is TRBD1 (5 bases). The CDR3 runs to 13 residues. From germline, CDR1 is MDHEN and CDR2 SYDVKM. V lost 5 bases and J 2 bases, leaving 8 bases between the germline ends. CDR3 nucleotides: TGTGCCAGCAGTACGACAGTCACAGATACGCAGTATTTT. Amino acids: CASSTTVTDTQYF.

The rearrangement uses TRBV4-1 and TRBJ2-3; D might be TRBD1 (6 bases). This CDR3 has 17 residues. The germline V and J ends were trimmed by 3 bases and 4 bases, with 20 bases remaining between them. Germline V gene data show CDR1 as MGHRA and CDR2 as YSYEKL. CDR3 in amino acids: CASSHKFSKTGPDTQYF. CDR3 sequence (DNA): TGCGCCAGCAGCCATAAATTCTCGAAGACAGGCCCAGATACGCAGTATTTT.

The chain combines TRBV5-4 with TRBJ2-3; 8 positions match TRBD2. This CDR3 comprises 16 residues. CDR1 and CDR2 (germline): SGHNT, YYREEE (reference sequence). With 0 bases clipped from V and 0 bases from J, the junction kept 3 bases outside the gene matches. The CDR3 region has the DNA TGTGCCAGCAGCTTGGGACTAGCGTTTAGCACAGATACGCAGTATTTT. Translation gives CASSLGLAFSTDTQYF.

This clone appeared a single time. The chain couples TRBV7-9 to TRBJ2-2, with 7 nucleotides matching TRBD2. This CDR3 comprises 17 residues. CDR1 is SEHNR and CDR2 is FQNEAQ in the germline V gene (reference sequence). The ends lost 4 bases at V and 6 bases at J; junction bases unmatched: 14. This chain's CDR3 is CASSSPFVRERSGELFF. The CDR3 DNA is TGTGCCAGCAGCTCCCCCTTTGTGCGGGAGAGATCCGGGGAGCTGTTTTTT.

The rearrangement joins TRBV20-1 to TRBJ2-1; no clear D gene. Trimming took 7 bases from V and 8 from J, leaving 12 bases between them. This CDR3 region has 11 residues. From germline, CDR1 is DFQATT and CDR2 SNEGSKA (reference sequence). CDR3 bases: TGCAGTGGGGCCGCTATACATGAGCAGTTCTTC. Translation: CSGAAIHEQFF.

About this clone: Other nucleotide sequences in the sample specify the same CDR3. The chain links TRBV6-6 to TRBJ2-7, with 8 bases that match TRBD1. Unmatched junction bases numbered 3, after V lost 0 bases and J lost 2 bases. Germline V gives CDR1 MNHNY, CDR2 SVGAGI (reference sequence). The CDR3 totals 15 residues. The CDR3 nucleotides are TGTGCCAGCAGTTACTCGGGGACAGGTACCTACGAGCAGTACTTC. This sequence encodes CASSYSGTGTYEQYF.

V is TRBV21-1 and J is TRBJ1-5; the table's D call of TRBD1 was not tested on the DNA. TRBV21-1 is listed as a pseudogene. The CDR3 has 17 residues. The CDR3 coding sequence is TGTGCCAGCCCAAAGGACAGGGCCCAGTTTACGGGCCAGCCCCAGCATTTT. Translation gives CASPKDRAQFTGQPQHF.